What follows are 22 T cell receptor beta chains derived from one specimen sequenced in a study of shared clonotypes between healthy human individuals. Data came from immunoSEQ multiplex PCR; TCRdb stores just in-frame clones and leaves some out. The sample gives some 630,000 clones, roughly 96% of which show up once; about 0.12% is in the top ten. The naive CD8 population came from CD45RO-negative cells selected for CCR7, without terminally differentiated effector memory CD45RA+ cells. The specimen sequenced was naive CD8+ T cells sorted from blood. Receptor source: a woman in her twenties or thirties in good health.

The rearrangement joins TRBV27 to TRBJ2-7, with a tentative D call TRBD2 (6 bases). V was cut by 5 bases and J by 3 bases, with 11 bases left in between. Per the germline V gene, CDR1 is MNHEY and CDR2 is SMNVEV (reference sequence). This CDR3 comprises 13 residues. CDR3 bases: TGTGCCAGCAGTCGGGAGTGGAACTACGAGCAGTACTTC. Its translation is CASSREWNYEQYF.

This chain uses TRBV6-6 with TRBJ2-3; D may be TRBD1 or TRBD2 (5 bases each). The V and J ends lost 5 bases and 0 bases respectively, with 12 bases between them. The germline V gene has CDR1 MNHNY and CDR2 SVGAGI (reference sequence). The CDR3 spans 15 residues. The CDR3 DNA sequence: TGTGCCAGCAGTCCCCGGGACCGCAGCACAGATACGCAGTATTTT. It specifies CASSPRDRSTDTQYF.

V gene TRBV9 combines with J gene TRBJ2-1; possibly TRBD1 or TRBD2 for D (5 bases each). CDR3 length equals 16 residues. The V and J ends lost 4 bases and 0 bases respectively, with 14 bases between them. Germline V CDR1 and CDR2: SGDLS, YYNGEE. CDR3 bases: TGTGCCAGCAGCACGACAGCGGCCCCCTCCTACAATGAGCAGTTCTTC. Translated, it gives CASSTTAAPSYNEQFF.

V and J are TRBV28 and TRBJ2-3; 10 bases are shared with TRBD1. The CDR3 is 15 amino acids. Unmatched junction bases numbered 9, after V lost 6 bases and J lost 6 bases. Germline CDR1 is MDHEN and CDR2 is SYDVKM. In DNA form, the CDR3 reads TGTGCCAGCAGGGGACAGGGGCGACAACCGGATACGCAGTATTTT. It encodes CASRGQGRQPDTQYF.

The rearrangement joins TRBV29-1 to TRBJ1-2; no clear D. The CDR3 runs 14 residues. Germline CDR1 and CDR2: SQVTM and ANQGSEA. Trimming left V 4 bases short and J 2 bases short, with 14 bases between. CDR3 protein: CSVVSEGSNYGYTF. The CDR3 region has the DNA TGCAGCGTTGTATCGGAGGGATCGAACTATGGCTACACCTTC. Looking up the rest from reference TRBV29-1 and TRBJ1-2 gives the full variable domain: SAVISQKPSRDICQRGTSLTIQCQVDSQVTMMFWYRQQPGQSLTLIATANQGSEATYESGFVIDKFPISRPNLTFSTLTVSNMSPEDSSIYLCSVVSEGSNYGYTFGSGTRLTVV.

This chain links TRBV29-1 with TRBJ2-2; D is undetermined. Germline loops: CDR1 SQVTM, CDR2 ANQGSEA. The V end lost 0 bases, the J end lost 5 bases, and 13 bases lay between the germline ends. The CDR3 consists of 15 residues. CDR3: CSVEDQRVRTGELFF. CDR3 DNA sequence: TGCAGCGTTGAAGATCAAAGGGTGCGAACCGGGGAGCTGTTTTTT.

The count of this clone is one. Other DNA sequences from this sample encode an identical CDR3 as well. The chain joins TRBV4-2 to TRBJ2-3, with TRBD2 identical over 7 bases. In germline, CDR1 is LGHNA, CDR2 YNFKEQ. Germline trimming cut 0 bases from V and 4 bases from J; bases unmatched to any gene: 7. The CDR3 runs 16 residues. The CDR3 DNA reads TGTGCCAGCAGCCAAGATCGTGGGAGGGGCGCAGATACGCAGTATTTT. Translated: CASSQDRGRGADTQYF.

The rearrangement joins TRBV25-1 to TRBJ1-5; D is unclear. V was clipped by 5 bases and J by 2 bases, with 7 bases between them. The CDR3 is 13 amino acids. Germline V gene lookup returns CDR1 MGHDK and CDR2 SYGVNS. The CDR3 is CASSSLGNQPQHF. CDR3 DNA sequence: TGTGCCAGCAGTTCCCTTGGCAATCAGCCCCAGCATTTT.

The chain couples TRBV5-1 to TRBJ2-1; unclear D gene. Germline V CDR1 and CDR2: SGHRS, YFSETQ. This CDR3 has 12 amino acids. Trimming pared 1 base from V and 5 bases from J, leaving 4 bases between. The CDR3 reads CASSLSHNEQFF. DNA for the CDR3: TGCGCCAGCAGCTTGTCCCACAATGAGCAGTTCTTC.

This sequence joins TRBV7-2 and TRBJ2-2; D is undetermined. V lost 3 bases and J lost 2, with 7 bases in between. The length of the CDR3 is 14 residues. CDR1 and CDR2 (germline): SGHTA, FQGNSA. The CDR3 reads CASSFNKNTGELFF. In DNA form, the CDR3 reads TGTGCCAGCAGCTTTAACAAAAACACCGGGGAGCTGTTTTTT.

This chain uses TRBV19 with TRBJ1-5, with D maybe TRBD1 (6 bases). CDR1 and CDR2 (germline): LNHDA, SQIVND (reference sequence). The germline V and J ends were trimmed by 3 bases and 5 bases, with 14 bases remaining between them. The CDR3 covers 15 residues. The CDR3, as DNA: TGTGCCAGTAGTATCATGGCACAGGGTCATCAGCCCCAGCATTTT. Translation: CASSIMAQGHQPQHF.

The CDR3 sequence is CASRGVNEQFF. The CDR3 DNA reads as TGTGCCAGCAGGGGAGTGAATGAGCAGTTCTTC. The V call is TRBV2, the J call TRBJ2-1; weak D call: TRBD2 (5 bases). Per germline, CDR1 SNHLY and CDR2 FYNNEI. The CDR3 totals 11 residues. Trimming took 6 bases from V and 7 from J, leaving 7 bases between them.

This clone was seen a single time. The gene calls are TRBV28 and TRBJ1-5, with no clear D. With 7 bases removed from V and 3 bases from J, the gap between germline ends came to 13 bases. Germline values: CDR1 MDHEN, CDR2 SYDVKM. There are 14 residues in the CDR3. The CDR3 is CASTLRVDNQPQHF. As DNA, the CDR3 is TGTGCCAGCACCTTGAGGGTGGACAATCAGCCCCAGCATTTT.

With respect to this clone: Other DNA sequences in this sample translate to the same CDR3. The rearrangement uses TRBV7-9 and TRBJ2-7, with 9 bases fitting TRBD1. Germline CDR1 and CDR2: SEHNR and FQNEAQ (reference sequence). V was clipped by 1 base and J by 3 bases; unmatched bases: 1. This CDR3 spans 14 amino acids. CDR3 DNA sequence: TGTGCCAGCAGCTTAGGGGGACAGGGCTACGAGCAGTACTTC. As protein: CASSLGGQGYEQYF.

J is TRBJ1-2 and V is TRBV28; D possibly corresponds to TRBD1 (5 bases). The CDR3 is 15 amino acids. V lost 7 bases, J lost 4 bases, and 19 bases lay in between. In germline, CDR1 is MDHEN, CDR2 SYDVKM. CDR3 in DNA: TGTGCCAGCACCCTCGGGGCTCCTAGTCGCTATGGCTACACCTTC. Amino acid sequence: CASTLGAPSRYGYTF.

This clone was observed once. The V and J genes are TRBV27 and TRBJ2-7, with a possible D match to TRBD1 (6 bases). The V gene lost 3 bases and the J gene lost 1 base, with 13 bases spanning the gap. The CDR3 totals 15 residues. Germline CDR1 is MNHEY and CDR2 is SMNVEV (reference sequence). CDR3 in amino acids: CASSFSPGASYEQYF. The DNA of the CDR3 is TGTGCCAGCAGTTTTTCCCCAGGGGCTTCCTACGAGCAGTACTTC.

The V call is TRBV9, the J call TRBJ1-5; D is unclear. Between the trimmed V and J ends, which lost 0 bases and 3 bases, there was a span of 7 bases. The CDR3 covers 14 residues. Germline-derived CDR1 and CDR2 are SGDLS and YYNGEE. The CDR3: CASSVGQFNQPQHF. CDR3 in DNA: TGTGCCAGCAGCGTAGGACAATTCAATCAGCCCCAGCATTTT.

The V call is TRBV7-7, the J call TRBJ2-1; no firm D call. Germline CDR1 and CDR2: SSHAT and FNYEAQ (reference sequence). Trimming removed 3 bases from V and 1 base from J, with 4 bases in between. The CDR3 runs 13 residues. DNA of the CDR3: TGTGCCAGCAGCTTTTCTTCCTACAATGAGCAGTTCTTC. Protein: CASSFSSYNEQFF.

The CDR3 sequence: CASSLVVLTTEAFF. Here the CDR3 DNA reads TGTGCCAGCAGCTTAGTGGTCCTTACCACTGAAGCTTTCTTT. The rearrangement joins TRBV7-9 to TRBJ1-1, with D uncertain. V gave up 1 base and J gave up 4 bases, with 10 bases separating them. Germline CDR1 reads SEHNR; CDR2 reads FQNEAQ (reference sequence). The CDR3 has 14 amino acids. The complete variable domain, with remaining parts taken from reference TRBV7-9 and TRBJ1-1, reads DTGVSQNPRHKITKRGQNVTFRCDPISEHNRLYWYRQTLGQGPEFLTYFQNEAQLEKSRLLSDRFSAERPKGSFSTLEIQRTEQGDSAMYLCASSLVVLTTEAFFGQGTRLTVV.

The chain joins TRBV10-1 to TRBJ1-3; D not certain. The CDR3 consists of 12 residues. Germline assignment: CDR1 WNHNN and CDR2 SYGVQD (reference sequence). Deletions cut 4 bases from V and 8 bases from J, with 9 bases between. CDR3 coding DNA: TGCGCCAGCAGTGGGAAGATATACACCATATATTTT. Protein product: CASSGKIYTIYF.

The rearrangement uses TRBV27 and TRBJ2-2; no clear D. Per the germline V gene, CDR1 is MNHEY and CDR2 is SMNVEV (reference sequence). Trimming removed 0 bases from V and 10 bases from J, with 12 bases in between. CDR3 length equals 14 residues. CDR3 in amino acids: CASSLSAVQEELFF. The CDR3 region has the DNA TGTGCCAGCAGTTTATCGGCCGTTCAGGAGGAGCTGTTTTTT.

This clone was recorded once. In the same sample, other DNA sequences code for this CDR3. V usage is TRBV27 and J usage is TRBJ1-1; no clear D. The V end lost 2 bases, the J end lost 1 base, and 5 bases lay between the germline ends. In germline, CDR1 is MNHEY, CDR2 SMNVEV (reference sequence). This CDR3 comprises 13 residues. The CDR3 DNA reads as TGTGCCAGCAGTTTACCAGGGAACACTGAAGCTTTCTTT. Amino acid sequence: CASSLPGNTEAFF.